The 14 T cell receptor beta chains in this list originate from one sample, sequenced in a study of a mutant IDH1 vaccine in newly diagnosed glioma. The time point: week 47, end of study. What each vaccine dose contained was 300 ug of mutant IDH1 20-mer peptide, accompanied by topical imiquimod. No antigens are known for them. Assay: immunoSEQ multiplex PCR; the TCRdb copy retains only in-frame clones and omits some. Of fewer than 35,000 clones listed, roughly 84% are singletons. The sample here was PBMCs, taken from a glioma patient whose treatment included an IDH1 peptide vaccine. These receptors were collected from a man under 40 with glioma.

V usage is TRBV7-8 and J usage is TRBJ2-3; possibly TRBD2 for D (6 bases). Germline lookup yields CDR1 SGHVS and CDR2 FQNEAQ. The CDR3 is made up of 17 amino acids. Trimming took 4 bases from V and 3 from J, leaving 20 bases between them. The CDR3 loop is CASSYRIRRGTTDTQYF. CDR3 nucleotide sequence: TGTGCCAGCAGCTACCGAATCAGGAGGGGCACAACAGATACGCAGTATTTT.

The chain recombines TRBV10-3 with TRBJ2-7; D uncertain. CDR1 and CDR2 (germline): ENHRY, SYGVKD. Trimming stripped 3 bases from V and 5 bases from J, with 17 bases between. This CDR3 comprises 15 residues. CDR3 in DNA: TGTGCCATCAGTGACACGGACCTCAACCACAACGAGCAGTACTTC. Translation gives CAISDTDLNHNEQYF.

CDR3 nucleotides: TGTGCCAGCAGCTTCAAAGCGGGACACTTCACAGATACGCAGTATTTT. It translates to CASSFKAGHFTDTQYF. The V call is TRBV7-2, the J call TRBJ2-3; perhaps TRBD2 as D (7 bases). The V and J ends lost 3 bases and 2 bases respectively, with 15 bases between them. The germline CDR1 and CDR2 sequences are SGHTA and FQGNSA. The length of the CDR3 is 16 residues.

The CDR3 spells CASNPGGERYNEQFF. CDR3 sequence (DNA): TGTGCCAGCAATCCAGGGGGGGAGAGGTACAATGAGCAGTTCTTC. This chain links TRBV2 with TRBJ2-1; possibly TRBD1 or TRBD2 for D (7 bases each). Looked up from germline, CDR1 is SNHLY and CDR2 is FYNNEI. This CDR3 region has 15 residues. Trimming shortened V by 7 bases and J by 4 bases, and 17 bases separated the two germline ends.

The chain's CDR3 is CASSPDEPAEQYF. For the CDR3, the DNA is TGTGCCAGCTCACCAGATGAGCCTGCCGAGCAGTACTTC. V gene TRBV18 combines with J gene TRBJ2-7; unclear D gene. CDR1 and CDR2 (germline): KGHSH, LQKENI. The CDR3 is made up of 13 amino acids. V was pared by 2 bases and J by 6 bases, with 11 bases between.

The V and J genes are TRBV5-1 and TRBJ1-2; D might be TRBD1 (5 bases). The CDR3 totals 18 residues. In germline, CDR1 is SGHRS, CDR2 YFSETQ. With 4 bases removed from V and 8 bases from J, the gap between germline ends came to 30 bases. This CDR3 reads CASSRKGEPDGRKSGYTF. The CDR3 DNA follows: TGCGCCAGCAGCCGAAAAGGGGAACCGGACGGACGAAAAAGCGGCTACACCTTC.

This rearrangement joins TRBV19 to TRBJ1-1; D is undetermined. Trimming took 7 bases from V and 5 from J, leaving 20 bases between them. Germline CDR1 and CDR2: LNHDA and SQIVND (reference sequence). The CDR3 contains 15 residues. The CDR3 loop is CASTAAMNSRTEAFF. In DNA form, the CDR3 reads TGTGCCAGTACCGCGGCAATGAACAGTCGGACTGAAGCTTTCTTT.

The J gene is TRBJ2-1, the V gene TRBV6-1; 8 nucleotides match TRBD1. This CDR3 is 14 amino acids long. The germline gives CDR1 MNHNS, CDR2 SASEGT. The V segment lost 5 bases and the J segment 5 bases; nucleotides outside the gene matches: 5. CDR3: CASSPWTGNNEQFF. CDR3 in DNA: TGTGCCAGCAGTCCTTGGACAGGGAACAATGAGCAGTTCTTC.

The chain's CDR3 is CASSWVDGNTEAFF. The CDR3 DNA sequence: TGTGCCAGCAGCTGGGTGGACGGAAACACTGAAGCTTTCTTT. The rearrangement uses TRBV5-4 and TRBJ1-1; D gene ambiguous. CDR3 length equals 14 residues. V was trimmed by 3 bases and J by 2 bases, leaving 11 bases between them. CDR1 SGHNT and CDR2 YYREEE come from the germline V gene (reference sequence).

This rearrangement joins TRBV25-1 to TRBJ2-7; 10 bases map to TRBD1. The CDR3 is 15 residues long. Germline CDR1 is MGHDK and CDR2 is SYGVNS. V shed 1 base and J 7 bases; nucleotides not matched to a gene: 7. The CDR3 loop is CASSEFAGTGVEQYF. As DNA, the CDR3 is TGTGCCAGCAGTGAATTCGCGGGGACAGGGGTGGAGCAGTACTTC.

The rearrangement uses TRBV27 and TRBJ1-1; 8 nucleotides line up with TRBD1. The germline V gene has CDR1 MNHEY and CDR2 SMNVEV (reference sequence). The CDR3 totals 14 residues. Unmatched junction bases numbered 5, after V lost 7 bases and J lost 1 base. The CDR3 DNA reads as TGTGCCAGCACCCCCCAGGGGGCGAACACTGAAGCTTTCTTT. As protein: CASTPQGANTEAFF.

This chain uses TRBV6-6 with TRBJ2-5, with D perhaps matching TRBD2 (5 bases). The CDR3 spans 16 residues. V shed 0 bases and J shed 4 bases, with 15 bases lying between them. Germline values: CDR1 MNHNY, CDR2 SVGAGI (reference sequence). The CDR3 loop reads CASSYSSDTAGETQYF. CDR3 coding DNA: TGTGCCAGCAGTTACTCGTCCGACACCGCGGGAGAGACCCAGTACTTC.

This clone has more than one count but fewer than ten. The chain recombines TRBV6-6 with TRBJ1-5; D is undetermined. Germline CDR1 reads MNHNY; CDR2 reads SVGAGI (reference sequence). Trimming stripped 2 bases from V and 1 base from J, with 6 bases between. The CDR3 spans 14 residues. CDR3: CASSYLRSNQPQHF. The CDR3 nucleotides are TGTGCCAGCAGTTACCTTAGGAGCAATCAGCCCCAGCATTTT.

The CDR3 region has the DNA TGTGCCAGCTCACCCTCCGGGACAGAGATCTACGGCTACACCTTC. It translates to CASSPSGTEIYGYTF. This chain joins TRBV18 and TRBJ1-2, with TRBD1 matching over 7 bases. CDR3 length equals 15 residues. V shed 3 bases, J shed 8 bases, and the junction held 12 bases outside the gene matches. The V gene's germline CDR1 is KGHSH and CDR2 LQKENI.